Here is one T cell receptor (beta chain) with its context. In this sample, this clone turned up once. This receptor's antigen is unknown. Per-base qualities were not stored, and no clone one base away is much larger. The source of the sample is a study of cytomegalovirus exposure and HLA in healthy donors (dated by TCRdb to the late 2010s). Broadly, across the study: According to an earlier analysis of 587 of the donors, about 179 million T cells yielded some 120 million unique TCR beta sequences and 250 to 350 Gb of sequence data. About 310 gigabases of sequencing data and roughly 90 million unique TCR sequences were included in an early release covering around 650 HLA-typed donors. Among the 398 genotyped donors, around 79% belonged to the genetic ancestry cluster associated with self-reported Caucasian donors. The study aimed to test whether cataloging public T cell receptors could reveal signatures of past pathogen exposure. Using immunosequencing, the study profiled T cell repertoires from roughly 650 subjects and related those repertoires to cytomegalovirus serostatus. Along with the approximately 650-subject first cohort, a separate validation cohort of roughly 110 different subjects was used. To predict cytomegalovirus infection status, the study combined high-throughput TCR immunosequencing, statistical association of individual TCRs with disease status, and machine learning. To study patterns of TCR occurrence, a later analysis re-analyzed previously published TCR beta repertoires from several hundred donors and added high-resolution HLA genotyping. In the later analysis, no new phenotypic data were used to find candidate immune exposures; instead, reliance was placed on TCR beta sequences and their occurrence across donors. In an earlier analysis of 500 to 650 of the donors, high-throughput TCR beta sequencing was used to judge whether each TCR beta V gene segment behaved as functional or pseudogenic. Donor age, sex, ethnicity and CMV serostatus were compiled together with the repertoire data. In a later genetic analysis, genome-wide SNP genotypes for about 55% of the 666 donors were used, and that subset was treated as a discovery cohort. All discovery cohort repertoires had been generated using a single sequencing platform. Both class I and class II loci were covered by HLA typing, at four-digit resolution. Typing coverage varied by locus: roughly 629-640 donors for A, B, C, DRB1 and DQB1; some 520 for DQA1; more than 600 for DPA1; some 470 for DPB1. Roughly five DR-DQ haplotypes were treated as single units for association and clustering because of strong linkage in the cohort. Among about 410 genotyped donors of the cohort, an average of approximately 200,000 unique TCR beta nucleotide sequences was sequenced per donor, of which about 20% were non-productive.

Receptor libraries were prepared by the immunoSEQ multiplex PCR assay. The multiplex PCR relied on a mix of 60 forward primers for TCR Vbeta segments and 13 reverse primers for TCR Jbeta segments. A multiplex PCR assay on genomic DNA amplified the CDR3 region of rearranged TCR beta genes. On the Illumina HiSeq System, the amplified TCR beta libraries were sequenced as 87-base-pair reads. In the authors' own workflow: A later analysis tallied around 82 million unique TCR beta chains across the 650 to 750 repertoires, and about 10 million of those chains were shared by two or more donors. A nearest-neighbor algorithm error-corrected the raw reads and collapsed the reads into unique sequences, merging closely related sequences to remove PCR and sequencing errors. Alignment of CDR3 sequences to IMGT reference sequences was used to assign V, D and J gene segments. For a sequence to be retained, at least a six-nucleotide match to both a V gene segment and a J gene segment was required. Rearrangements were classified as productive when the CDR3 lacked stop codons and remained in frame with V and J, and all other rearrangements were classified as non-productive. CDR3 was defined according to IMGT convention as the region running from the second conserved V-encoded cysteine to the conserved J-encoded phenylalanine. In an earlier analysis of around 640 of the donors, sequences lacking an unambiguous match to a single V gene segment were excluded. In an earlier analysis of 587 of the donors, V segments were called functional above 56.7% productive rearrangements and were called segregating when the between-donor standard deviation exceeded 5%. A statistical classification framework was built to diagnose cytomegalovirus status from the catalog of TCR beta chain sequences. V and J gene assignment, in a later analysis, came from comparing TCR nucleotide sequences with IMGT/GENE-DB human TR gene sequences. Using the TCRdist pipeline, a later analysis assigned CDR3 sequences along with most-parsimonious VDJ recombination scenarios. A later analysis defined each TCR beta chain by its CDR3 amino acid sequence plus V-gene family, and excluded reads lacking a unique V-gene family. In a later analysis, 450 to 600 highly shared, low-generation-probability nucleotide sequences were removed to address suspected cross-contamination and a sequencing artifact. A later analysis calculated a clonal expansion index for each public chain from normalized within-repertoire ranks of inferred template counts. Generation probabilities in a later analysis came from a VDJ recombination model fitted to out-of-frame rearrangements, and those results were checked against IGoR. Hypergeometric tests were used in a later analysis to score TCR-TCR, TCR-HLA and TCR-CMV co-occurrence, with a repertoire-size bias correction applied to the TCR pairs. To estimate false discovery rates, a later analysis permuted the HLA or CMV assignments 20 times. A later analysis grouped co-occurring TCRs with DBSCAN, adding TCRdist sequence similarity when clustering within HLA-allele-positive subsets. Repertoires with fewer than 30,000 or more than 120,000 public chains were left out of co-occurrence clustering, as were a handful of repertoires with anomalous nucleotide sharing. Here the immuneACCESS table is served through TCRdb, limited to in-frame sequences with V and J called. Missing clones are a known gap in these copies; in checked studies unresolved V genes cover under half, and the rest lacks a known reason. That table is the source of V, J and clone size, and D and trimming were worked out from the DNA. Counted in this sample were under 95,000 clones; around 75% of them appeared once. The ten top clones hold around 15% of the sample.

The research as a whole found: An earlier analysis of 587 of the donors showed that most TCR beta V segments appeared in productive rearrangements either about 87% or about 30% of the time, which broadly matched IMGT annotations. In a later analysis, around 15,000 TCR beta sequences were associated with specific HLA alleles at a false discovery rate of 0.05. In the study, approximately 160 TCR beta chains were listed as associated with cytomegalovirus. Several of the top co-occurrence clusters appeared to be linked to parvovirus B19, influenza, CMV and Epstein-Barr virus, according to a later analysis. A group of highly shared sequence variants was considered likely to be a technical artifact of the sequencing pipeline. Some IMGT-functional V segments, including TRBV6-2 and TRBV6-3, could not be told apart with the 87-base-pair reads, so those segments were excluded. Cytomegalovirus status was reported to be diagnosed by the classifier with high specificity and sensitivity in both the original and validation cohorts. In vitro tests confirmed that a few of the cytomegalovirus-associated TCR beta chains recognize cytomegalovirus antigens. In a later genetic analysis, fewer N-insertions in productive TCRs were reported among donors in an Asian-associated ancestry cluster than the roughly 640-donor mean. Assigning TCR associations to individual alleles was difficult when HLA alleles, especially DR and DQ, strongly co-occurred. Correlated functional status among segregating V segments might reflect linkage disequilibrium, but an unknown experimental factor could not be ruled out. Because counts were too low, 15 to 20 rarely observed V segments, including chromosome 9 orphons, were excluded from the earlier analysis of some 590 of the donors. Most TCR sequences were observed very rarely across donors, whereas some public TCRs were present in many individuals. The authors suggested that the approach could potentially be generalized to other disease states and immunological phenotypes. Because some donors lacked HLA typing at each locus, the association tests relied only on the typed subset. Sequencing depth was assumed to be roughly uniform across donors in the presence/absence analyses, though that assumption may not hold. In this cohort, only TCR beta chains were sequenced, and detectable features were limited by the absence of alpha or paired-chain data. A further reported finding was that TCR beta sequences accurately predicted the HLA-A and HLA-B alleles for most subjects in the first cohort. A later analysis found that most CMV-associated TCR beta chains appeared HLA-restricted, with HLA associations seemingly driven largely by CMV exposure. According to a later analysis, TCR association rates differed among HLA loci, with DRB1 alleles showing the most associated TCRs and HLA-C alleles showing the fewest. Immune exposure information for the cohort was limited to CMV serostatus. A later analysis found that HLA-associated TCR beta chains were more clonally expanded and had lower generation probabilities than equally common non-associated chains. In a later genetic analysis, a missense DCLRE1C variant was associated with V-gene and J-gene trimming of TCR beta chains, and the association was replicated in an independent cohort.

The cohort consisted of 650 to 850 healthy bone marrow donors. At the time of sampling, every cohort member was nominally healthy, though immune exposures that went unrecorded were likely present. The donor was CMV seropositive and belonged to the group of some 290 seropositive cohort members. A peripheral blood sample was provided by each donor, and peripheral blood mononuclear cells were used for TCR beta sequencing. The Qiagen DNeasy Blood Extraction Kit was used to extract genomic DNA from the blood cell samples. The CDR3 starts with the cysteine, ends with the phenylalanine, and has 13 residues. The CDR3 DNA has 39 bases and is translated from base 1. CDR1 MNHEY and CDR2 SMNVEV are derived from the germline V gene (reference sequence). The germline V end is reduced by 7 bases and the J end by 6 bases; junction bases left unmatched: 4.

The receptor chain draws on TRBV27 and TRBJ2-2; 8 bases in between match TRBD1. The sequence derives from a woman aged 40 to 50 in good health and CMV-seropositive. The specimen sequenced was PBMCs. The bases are TGTGCCAGCACCCAGGGGGCGTCCGGGGAGCTGTTTTTT. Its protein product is CASTQGASGELFF.